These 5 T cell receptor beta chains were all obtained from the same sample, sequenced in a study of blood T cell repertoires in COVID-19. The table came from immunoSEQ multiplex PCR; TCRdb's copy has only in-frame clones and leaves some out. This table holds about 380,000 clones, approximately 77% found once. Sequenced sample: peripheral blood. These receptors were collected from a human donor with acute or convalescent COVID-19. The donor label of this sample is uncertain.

The CDR3 coding sequence is TGTGCCAGCAGTTTATCTAGCGGTCTATACGAGCAGTACTTC. This gives the protein CASSLSSGLYEQYF. The V call is TRBV28, the J call TRBJ2-7, with 7 bases that match TRBD2. This CDR3 is 14 amino acids long. V was clipped by 1 base and J by 4 bases; unmatched bases: 4. Germline V gene lookup returns CDR1 MDHEN and CDR2 SYDVKM.

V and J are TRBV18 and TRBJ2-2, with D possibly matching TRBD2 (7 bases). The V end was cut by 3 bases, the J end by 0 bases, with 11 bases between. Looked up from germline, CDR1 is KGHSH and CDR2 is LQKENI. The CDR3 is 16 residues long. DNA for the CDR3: TGTGCCAGCTCACCCTGGGGGGGCGCGAACACCGGGGAGCTGTTTTTT. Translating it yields CASSPWGGANTGELFF. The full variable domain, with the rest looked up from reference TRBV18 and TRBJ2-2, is NAGVMQNPRHLVRRRGQEARLRCSPMKGHSHVYWYRQLPEEGLKFMVYLQKENIIDESGMPKERFSAEFPKEGPSILRIQQVVRGDSAAYFCASSPWGGANTGELFFGEGSRLTVL.

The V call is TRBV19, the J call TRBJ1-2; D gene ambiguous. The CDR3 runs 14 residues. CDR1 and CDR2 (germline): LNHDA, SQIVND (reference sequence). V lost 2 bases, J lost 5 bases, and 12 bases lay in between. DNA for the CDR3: TGTGCCAGTAGTATAAATCCCGGGAAGTATGGCTACACCTTC. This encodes CASSINPGKYGYTF.

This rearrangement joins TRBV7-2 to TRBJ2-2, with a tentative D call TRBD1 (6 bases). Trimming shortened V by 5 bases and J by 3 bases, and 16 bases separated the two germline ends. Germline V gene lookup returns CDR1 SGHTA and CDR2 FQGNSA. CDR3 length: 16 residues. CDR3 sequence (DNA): TGTGCCAGCAGCCACCACCGGGACACCTACACCGGGGAGCTGTTTTTT. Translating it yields CASSHHRDTYTGELFF.

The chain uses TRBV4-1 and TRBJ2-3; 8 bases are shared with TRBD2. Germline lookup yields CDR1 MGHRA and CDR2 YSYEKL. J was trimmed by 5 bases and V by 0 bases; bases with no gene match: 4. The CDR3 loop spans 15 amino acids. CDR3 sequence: CASSQDHRGGDTQYF. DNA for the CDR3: TGCGCCAGCAGCCAAGATCATCGGGGGGGAGATACGCAGTATTTT.